The T cell receptor (beta chain) described here comes from a study of T cells in Graves' hyperthyroidism and ophthalmopathy. General study points: Most thyroid clonotypes expanded above 0.001 were also detected in blood. Classification by a 13 V-J model distinguished ophthalmopathy from stable hyperthyroidism.

The V and J ends lost 0 bases and 0 bases respectively, with 15 bases between them. The CDR3 is made up of 18 amino acids. The V gene's germline CDR1 is SGHRS and CDR2 YFSETQ. Authors of the study amplified TCR beta CDR3 regions from RNA transcripts. The primer set for the first-round RT-PCR of the TCR CDR3 was HTBI. One entry per CDR3 protein results from TCRdb running MiXCR on the multiplex PCR reads. The sample has some 760,000 distinct CDR3 sequences; about 14% are singletons. Comments on this clonotype: Its target is unknown.

Patients having uncontrolled infection, another autoimmune disease, pregnancy or lactation were not included. Diagnoses used clinical symptoms, serum thyroxine and TRAb, thyroid ultrasound and orbital computed tomography. The sequencing input was blood. The V call is TRBV5-1, the J call TRBJ2-2, with a possible D match to TRBD2 (6 bases). The receptor comes from a young woman with Graves' hyperthyroidism. The DNA for the CDR3 is TGCGCCAGCAGCTTGGTCTCTAGCGATGTCCCGAACACCGGGGAGCTGTTTTTT. Its protein is CASSLVSSDVPNTGELFF.